These T cell receptor beta chains were read from a single sample in a study of blood T cell repertoires in COVID-19. The repertoire was sequenced with immunoSEQ multiplex PCR; TCRdb's copy has only in-frame clones and lacks some. The table lists 150,000 to 200,000 clones, around 74% of them singletons, with 2.5% to 3% in the top ten. Sequencing used peripheral blood. These TCRs come from a woman of 80 years or more with acute or convalescent COVID-19. Both conserved end residues are part of each CDR3. A D gene is named only where the DNA matches it firmly. The size of a clone is reported for some rows only, either as once, few or many, or as a class for expanded clones.

J,D,V,size,DNA,CDR3
TRBJ1-2,.,TRBV27,.,TGTGCCAGCAGTTTATCGATCCAGAACTATGGCTACACCTTC,CASSLSIQNYGYTF
TRBJ1-2,.,TRBV3-1/TRBV3-2,.,TGTGCCAGCAGCCAAGACACAGGGATCTATGGCTACACCTTC,CASSQDTGIYGYTF
TRBJ1-5,.,TRBV5-8,few,TGTGCCAGCAGCTTGTCTGTGAGTAGCAATCAGCCCCAGCATTTT,CASSLSVSSNQPQHF
TRBJ1-5,TRBD1,TRBV6-6,.,TGTGCCAGCAGTCCTTATTCCGGGACAGGGGCGGGTAGCAATCAGCCCCAGCATTTT,CASSPYSGTGAGSNQPQHF
TRBJ2-7,.,TRBV28,.,TGTGCCAGCGGTTTGGGCAGCTACGAGCAGTACTTC,CASGLGSYEQYF
TRBJ1-6,TRBD1,TRBV6-5,.,TGTGCCAGCAGTCCACAGGGGGAGGGATCACCCCTCCACTTT,CASSPQGEGSPLHF
TRBJ2-7,.,TRBV5-1,.,TGCGCCAGCAGCCATCGAGAGCAGGGGATCTACGAGCAGTACTTC,CASSHREQGIYEQYF
TRBJ1-5,.,TRBV19,.,TGTGCCAGTAGTTCGCAGCGCGGGAGCAATCAGCCCCAGCATTTT,CASSSQRGSNQPQHF
TRBJ2-5,TRBD1,TRBV19,.,TGTGCCAGCCACCCAGGGGGCGGTGAGACCCAGTACTTC,CASHPGGGETQYF
TRBJ1-3,.,TRBV4-3,few,TGCGCCAGCAGCCAAGGTGGCAGGGCCTATCCTGGAAACACCATATATTTT,CASSQGGRAYPGNTIYF
TRBJ2-1,TRBD1,TRBV29-1,.,TGCAGCGCGGGACAGGGGGCTTCCTACAATGAGCAGTTCTTC,CSAGQGASYNEQFF
TRBJ1-5,.,TRBV6-6,.,TGTGCCAGCCACGCGGATAGCAATCAGCCCCAGCATTTT,CASHADSNQPQHF
TRBJ2-3,TRBD2,TRBV19,medium-sized,TGTGCCAGTACAAGCGGGAGGGGGGCAGATACGCAGTATTTT,CASTSGRGADTQYF
TRBJ2-1,.,TRBV7-9,.,TGTGCCAGCAGCAACTCACCTGCCAATGAGCAGTTCTTC,CASSNSPANEQFF